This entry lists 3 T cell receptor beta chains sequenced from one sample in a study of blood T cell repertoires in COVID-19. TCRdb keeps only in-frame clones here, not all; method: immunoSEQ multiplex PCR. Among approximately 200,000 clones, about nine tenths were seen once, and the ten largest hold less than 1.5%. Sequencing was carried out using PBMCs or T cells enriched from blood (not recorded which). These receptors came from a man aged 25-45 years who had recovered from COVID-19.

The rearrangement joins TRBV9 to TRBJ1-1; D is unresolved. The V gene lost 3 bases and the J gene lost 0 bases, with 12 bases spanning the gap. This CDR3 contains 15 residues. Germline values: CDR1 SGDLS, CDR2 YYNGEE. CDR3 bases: TGTGCCAGCAGCGGAGGCAGCTCGATGAACACTGAAGCTTTCTTT. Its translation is CASSGGSSMNTEAFF.

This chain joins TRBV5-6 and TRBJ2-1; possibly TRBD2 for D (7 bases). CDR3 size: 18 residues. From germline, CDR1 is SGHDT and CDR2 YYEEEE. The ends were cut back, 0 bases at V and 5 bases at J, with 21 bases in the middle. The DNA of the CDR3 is TGTGCCAGCAGCTTGGTTTCGCCAGGCGGGGGCAGGAACAATGAGCAGTTCTTC. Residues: CASSLVSPGGGRNNEQFF.

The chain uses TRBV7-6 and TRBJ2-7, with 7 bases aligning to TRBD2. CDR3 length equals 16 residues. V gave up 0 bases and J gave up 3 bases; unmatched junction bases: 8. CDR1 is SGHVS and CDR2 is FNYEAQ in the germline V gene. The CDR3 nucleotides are TGTGCCAGCAGCTTAGCTCAGGGCCCGGGGGGCTACGAGCAGTACTTC. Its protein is CASSLAQGPGGYEQYF. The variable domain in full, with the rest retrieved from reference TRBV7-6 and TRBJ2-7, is GAGVSQSPRYKVTKRGQDVALRCDPISGHVSLYWYRQALGQGPEFLTYFNYEAQQDKSGLPNDRFSAERPEGSISTLTIQRTEQRDSAMYRCASSLAQGPGGYEQYFGPGTRLTVT.